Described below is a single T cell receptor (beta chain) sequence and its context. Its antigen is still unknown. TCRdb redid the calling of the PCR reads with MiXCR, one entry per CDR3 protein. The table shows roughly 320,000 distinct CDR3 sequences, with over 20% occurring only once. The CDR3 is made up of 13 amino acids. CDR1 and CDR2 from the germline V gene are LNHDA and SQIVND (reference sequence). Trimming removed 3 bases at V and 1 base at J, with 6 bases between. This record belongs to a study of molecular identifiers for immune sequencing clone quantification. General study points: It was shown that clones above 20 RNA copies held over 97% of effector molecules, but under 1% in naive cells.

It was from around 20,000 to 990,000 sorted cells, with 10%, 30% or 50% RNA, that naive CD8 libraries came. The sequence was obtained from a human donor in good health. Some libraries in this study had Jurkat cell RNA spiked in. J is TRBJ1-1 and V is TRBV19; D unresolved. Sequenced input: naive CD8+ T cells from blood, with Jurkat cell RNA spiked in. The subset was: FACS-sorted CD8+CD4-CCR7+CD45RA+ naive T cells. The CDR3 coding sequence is TGTGCCAGTAGTATTACAAGGAACACTGAAGCTTTCTTT. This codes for CASSITRNTEAFF.